The rows below give T cell receptor beta chains drawn from one sample of a study of cytomegalovirus exposure and HLA in healthy donors. Produced via immunoSEQ multiplex PCR; TCRdb's table is partial and in-frame only. The sample records 150,000 or so clones, 80% being singletons. Material: PBMCs. These receptors all come from a man aged 25 to 45 in good health and CMV-seropositive. Both conserved end residues are part of each CDR3. A D gene is named only where the DNA matches it firmly. Rows may omit the clone size; those that give it use once, few, many or a size class.

size: .; J: TRBJ2-1; D: .; V: TRBV29-1; CDR3: CSVVGGANPYNEQFF; DNA: TGCAGCGTTGTTGGAGGGGCCAACCCCTACAATGAGCAGTTCTTC
size: once; J: TRBJ2-1; D: TRBD2; V: TRBV19; CDR3: CASSMGLARGYEQFF; DNA: TGTGCCAGTAGTATGGGACTAGCGAGGGGTTATGAGCAGTTCTTC
size: .; J: TRBJ2-3; D: TRBD2; V: TRBV30; CDR3: CAWSRGGRRTDTQYF; DNA: TGTGCCTGGAGTCGGGGGGGGCGTCGCACAGATACGCAGTATTTT
size: .; J: TRBJ2-7; D: TRBD2; V: TRBV18; CDR3: CASSPTSAVYEQYF; DNA: TGTGCCAGCTCACCGACTAGCGCGGTGTACGAGCAGTACTTC
size: .; J: TRBJ1-4; D: .; V: TRBV18; CDR3: CASSGAGATNEKLFF; DNA: TGTGCCAGCTCGGGAGCGGGTGCAACTAATGAAAAACTGTTTTTT
size: .; J: TRBJ2-5; D: .; V: TRBV2; CDR3: CASSEGRGETQYF; DNA: TGTGCCAGCAGTGAAGGCAGAGGGGAGACCCAGTACTTC
size: .; J: TRBJ2-2; D: .; V: TRBV11-3; CDR3: CASSFGQGNTGELFF; DNA: TGTGCCAGCAGCTTTGGGCAGGGAAACACCGGGGAGCTGTTTTTT
size: .; J: TRBJ1-1; D: .; V: TRBV30; CDR3: CAWLTSGYPEAFF; DNA: TGTGCCTGGTTAACCTCCGGTTACCCTGAAGCTTTCTTT
size: .; J: TRBJ1-5; D: .; V: TRBV5-1; CDR3: CASSPGWGRGDQPQHF; DNA: TGCGCCAGCAGCCCGGGGTGGGGCAGGGGTGATCAGCCCCAGCATTTT
size: .; J: TRBJ2-7; D: .; V: TRBV10-2; CDR3: CATSFGTESSYEQYF; DNA: TGCGCCACCTCCTTTGGTACAGAAAGCTCCTACGAGCAGTACTTC
size: .; J: TRBJ2-7; D: .; V: TRBV28; CDR3: CASMSSYEQYF; DNA: TGTGCCAGCATGAGCTCCTACGAGCAGTACTTC
size: .; J: TRBJ2-1; D: .; V: TRBV7-8; CDR3: CASSLQRSSYNEQFF; DNA: TGTGCCAGCAGCTTACAGCGGAGCTCCTACAATGAGCAGTTCTTC
size: .; J: TRBJ1-5; D: .; V: TRBV27; CDR3: CASSLSLGTAINQPQHF; DNA: TGTGCCAGCAGTTTATCTTTGGGCACAGCTATTAATCAGCCCCAGCATTTT
size: .; J: TRBJ1-1; D: .; V: TRBV4-2; CDR3: CASRLQGNTEAFF; DNA: TGTGCCAGCAGGTTACAGGGTAACACTGAAGCTTTCTTT
size: .; J: TRBJ1-2; D: TRBD1; V: TRBV6-5; CDR3: CASSYGSGQGVDGYTF; DNA: TGTGCCAGCAGTTACGGATCCGGACAGGGGGTGGATGGCTACACCTTC
size: .; J: TRBJ1-1; D: TRBD1; V: TRBV18; CDR3: CASSLTLIGTGGRNTEAFF; DNA: TGTGCCAGCTCACTGACTCTAATCGGGACAGGGGGCCGGAACACTGAAGCTTTCTTT
size: .; J: TRBJ1-2; D: TRBD1; V: TRBV5-1; CDR3: CASSLDLVTGQSGYTF; DNA: TGCGCCAGCAGCTTGGACCTAGTGACAGGGCAGAGCGGCTACACCTTC
size: .; J: TRBJ2-1; D: .; V: TRBV2; CDR3: CASSDSDEQFF; DNA: TGTGCCAGCAGTGACAGCGATGAGCAGTTCTTC
size: .; J: TRBJ2-7; D: TRBD1; V: TRBV29-1; CDR3: CSVTYDHRDRGYEQYF; DNA: TGCAGCGTTACTTATGACCACCGGGACAGGGGCTACGAGCAGTACTTC
size: .; J: TRBJ1-1; D: TRBD1; V: TRBV4-2; CDR3: CASSQGTGGNTEAFF; DNA: TGTGCCAGCAGCCAAGGGACAGGGGGGAACACTGAAGCTTTCTTT
size: .; J: TRBJ1-5; D: TRBD1; V: TRBV12-5; CDR3: CASGLLGTGAPYSNQPQHF; DNA: TGTGCTAGTGGTCTCCTCGGGACAGGGGCTCCCTATAGCAATCAGCCCCAGCATTTT
size: .; J: TRBJ2-1; D: TRBD1; V: TRBV7-8; CDR3: CASSRAGGNNEQFF; DNA: TGTGCCAGCAGCAGGGCAGGGGGCAACAATGAGCAGTTCTTC
size: .; J: TRBJ1-4; D: TRBD1; V: TRBV7-9; CDR3: CASSLAVQGVENEKLFF; DNA: TGTGCCAGCAGCTTAGCGGTTCAGGGGGTCGAGAATGAAAAACTGTTTTTT
size: .; J: TRBJ2-1; D: .; V: TRBV6-1; CDR3: CASNRDHYNEQFF; DNA: TGTGCCAGCAACAGGGATCATTACAATGAGCAGTTCTTC
size: .; J: TRBJ2-1; D: .; V: TRBV7-3; CDR3: CASRPDGWSSYNEQFF; DNA: TGTGCCAGCAGACCCGACGGCTGGAGCTCCTACAATGAGCAGTTCTTC
size: once; J: TRBJ1-1; D: .; V: TRBV10-1; CDR3: CASSMGGVDTEAFF; DNA: TGCGCCAGCAGTATGGGAGGGGTAGACACTGAAGCTTTCTTT
size: .; J: TRBJ2-7; D: TRBD1; V: TRBV5-1; CDR3: CASSLTGTGVIDSYEQYF; DNA: TGCGCCAGCAGCTTAACCGGGACAGGGGTTATCGACAGCTACGAGCAGTACTTC
size: .; J: TRBJ2-7; D: TRBD1; V: TRBV9; CDR3: CASSVQGASYEQYF; DNA: TGTGCCAGCAGCGTTCAGGGGGCTTCATACGAGCAGTACTTC
size: few; J: TRBJ1-1; D: .; V: TRBV5-4; CDR3: CASSPDRGDTEAFF; DNA: TGTGCCAGCAGCCCTGATCGGGGTGACACTGAAGCTTTCTTT
size: .; J: TRBJ2-2; D: .; V: TRBV27; CDR3: CASSYRNTGELFF; DNA: TGTGCCAGCAGTTACAGGAACACCGGGGAGCTGTTTTTT
size: .; J: TRBJ1-3; D: .; V: TRBV18; CDR3: CASSLESSGNTIYF; DNA: TGTGCCAGCTCACTCGAGAGCTCTGGAAACACCATATATTTT
size: .; J: TRBJ2-3; D: TRBD2; V: TRBV5-4; CDR3: CASSSPGSGSARSTDTQYF; DNA: TGTGCCAGCAGCTCCCCAGGGAGCGGGAGTGCCCGAAGCACAGATACGCAGTATTTT
size: few; J: TRBJ2-7; D: .; V: TRBV6-6; CDR3: CASSLSGQSYEQYF; DNA: TGTGCCAGCAGTTTATCTGGACAGTCCTACGAGCAGTACTTC
size: .; J: TRBJ2-5; D: TRBD2; V: TRBV11-2; CDR3: CASRRTSGSGGETQYF; DNA: TGTGCCAGCAGACGGACTAGCGGGAGTGGGGGAGAGACCCAGTACTTC
size: .; J: TRBJ2-7; D: TRBD2; V: TRBV5-1; CDR3: CASSLTSGTYEQYF; DNA: TGCGCCAGCAGCTTGACTAGCGGTACCTACGAGCAGTACTTC
size: .; J: TRBJ1-2; D: .; V: TRBV28; CDR3: CASSLTFGAVEFYGYTF; DNA: TGTGCCAGCAGTTTAACCTTTGGGGCAGTCGAGTTCTATGGCTACACCTTC
size: .; J: TRBJ2-7; D: .; V: TRBV2; CDR3: CASIRSYEQYF; DNA: TGTGCCAGCATTCGTTCCTACGAGCAGTACTTC
size: .; J: TRBJ2-2; D: TRBD1; V: TRBV7-3; CDR3: CASSLIGQGSGELFF; DNA: TGTGCCAGCAGCTTAATAGGACAGGGGTCCGGGGAGCTGTTTTTT
size: .; J: TRBJ1-2; D: TRBD1; V: TRBV6-6; CDR3: CASSMGRDRAGYTF; DNA: TGTGCCAGCAGTATGGGAAGGGACAGGGCAGGGTACACCTTC
size: .; J: TRBJ1-2; D: .; V: TRBV19; CDR3: CASSKFSGTQNYGYTF; DNA: TGTGCCAGTAGCAAATTCTCCGGGACACAGAACTATGGCTACACCTTC
size: .; J: TRBJ2-3; D: TRBD1; V: TRBV5-1; CDR3: CASMSDRGSDTQYF; DNA: TGCGCCAGTATGTCGGACAGGGGGTCAGATACGCAGTATTTT
size: .; J: TRBJ2-7; D: TRBD1; V: TRBV27; CDR3: CASSYGTGGEQYF; DNA: TGTGCCAGCAGTTACGGGACAGGCGGCGAGCAGTACTTC
size: few; J: TRBJ2-7; D: TRBD2; V: TRBV4-1; CDR3: CASSQDAGTSSNYEQYF; DNA: TGCGCCAGCAGCCAAGATGCAGGGACTAGCTCGAACTACGAGCAGTACTTC
size: once; J: TRBJ2-7; D: .; V: TRBV28; CDR3: CASSSNRESHYEQYF; DNA: TGTGCCAGCAGTTCGAACAGGGAGTCTCATTACGAGCAGTACTTC
size: .; J: TRBJ1-1; D: .; V: TRBV20-1; CDR3: CSGRGNTEAFF; DNA: TGCAGTGGTCGGGGGAACACTGAAGCTTTCTTT
size: .; J: TRBJ2-7; D: .; V: TRBV27; CDR3: CASSFLGTSAYEQYF; DNA: TGTGCCAGCAGTTTTCTTGGGACATCAGCCTACGAGCAGTACTTC
size: .; J: TRBJ2-1; D: TRBD1; V: TRBV5-1; CDR3: CASSLGTGVFNEQFF; DNA: TGCGCCAGCAGCCTAGGGACAGGGGTGTTTAATGAGCAGTTCTTC
size: .; J: TRBJ2-2; D: TRBD1; V: TRBV7-2; CDR3: CASSRDRVTGELFF; DNA: TGTGCCAGCAGCCGGGACAGGGTCACCGGGGAGCTGTTTTTT
size: .; J: TRBJ2-1; D: .; V: TRBV28; CDR3: CASSGGSSYNEQFF; DNA: TGTGCCAGCAGTGGAGGAAGCTCCTACAATGAGCAGTTCTTC
size: .; J: TRBJ2-1; D: TRBD2; V: TRBV5-1; CDR3: CASSPGLAEWGSYNEQFF; DNA: TGCGCCAGCAGCCCCGGACTAGCGGAGTGGGGCTCCTACAATGAGCAGTTCTTC
size: .; J: TRBJ1-2; D: .; V: TRBV7-9; CDR3: CASSPGTGNYGYPF; DNA: TGTGCCAGCAGCCCAGGGACTGGAAACTATGGCTACCCCTTC
size: .; J: TRBJ2-3; D: TRBD2; V: TRBV29-1; CDR3: CSVERAGVPDTQYF; DNA: TGCAGCGTTGAAAGAGCGGGAGTTCCAGATACGCAGTATTTT
size: .; J: TRBJ2-1; D: TRBD2; V: TRBV11-3; CDR3: CASSDSGRADNEQFF; DNA: TGTGCCAGCAGCGATAGCGGGAGGGCGGACAATGAGCAGTTCTTC
size: few; J: TRBJ2-1; D: .; V: TRBV28; CDR3: CASSLKRLDNEQFF; DNA: TGTGCCAGCAGTTTAAAGAGGCTCGACAATGAGCAGTTCTTC
size: few; J: TRBJ2-1; D: .; V: TRBV9; CDR3: CASSVSVSYNEQFF; DNA: TGTGCCAGCAGCGTTAGCGTCTCCTACAATGAGCAGTTCTTC